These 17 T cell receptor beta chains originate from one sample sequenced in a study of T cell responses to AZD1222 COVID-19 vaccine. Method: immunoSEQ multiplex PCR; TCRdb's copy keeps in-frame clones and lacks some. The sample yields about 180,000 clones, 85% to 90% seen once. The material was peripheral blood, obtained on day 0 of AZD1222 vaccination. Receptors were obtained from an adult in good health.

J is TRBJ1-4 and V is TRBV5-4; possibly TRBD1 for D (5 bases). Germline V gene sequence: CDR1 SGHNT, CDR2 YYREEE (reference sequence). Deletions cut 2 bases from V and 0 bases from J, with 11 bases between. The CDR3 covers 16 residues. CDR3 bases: TGTGCCAGCAGCTTTGGGGGGACCGCAACTAATGAAAAACTGTTTTTT. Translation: CASSFGGTATNEKLFF.

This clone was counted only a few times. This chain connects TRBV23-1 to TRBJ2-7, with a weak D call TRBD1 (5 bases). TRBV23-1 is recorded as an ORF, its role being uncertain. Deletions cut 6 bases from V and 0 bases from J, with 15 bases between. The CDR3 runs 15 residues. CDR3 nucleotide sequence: TGCGCCAGCAGCCCCGGACACCGGAGCTCCTACGAGCAGTACTTC. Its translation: CASSPGHRSSYEQYF.

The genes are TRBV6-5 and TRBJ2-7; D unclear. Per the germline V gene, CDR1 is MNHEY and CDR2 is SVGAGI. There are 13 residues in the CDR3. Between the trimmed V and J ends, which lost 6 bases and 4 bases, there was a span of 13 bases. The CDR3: CASRWVRAYEQYF. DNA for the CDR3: TGTGCCAGCAGGTGGGTCCGGGCGTACGAGCAGTACTTC.

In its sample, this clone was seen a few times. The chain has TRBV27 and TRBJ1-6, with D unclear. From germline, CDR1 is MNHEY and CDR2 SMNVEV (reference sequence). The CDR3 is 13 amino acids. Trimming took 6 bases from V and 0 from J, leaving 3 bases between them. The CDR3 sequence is CASRVSYNSPLHF. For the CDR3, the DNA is TGTGCCAGCAGGGTCTCCTATAATTCACCCCTCCACTTT.

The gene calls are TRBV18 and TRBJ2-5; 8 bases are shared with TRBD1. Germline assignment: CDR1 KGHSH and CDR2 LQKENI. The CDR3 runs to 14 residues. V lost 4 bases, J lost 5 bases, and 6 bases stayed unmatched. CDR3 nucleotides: TGTGCCAGCTCACTAGGACAGGGAATGGAGACCCAGTACTTC. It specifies CASSLGQGMETQYF. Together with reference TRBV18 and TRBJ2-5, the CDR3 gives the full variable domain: NAGVMQNPRHLVRRRGQEARLRCSPMKGHSHVYWYRQLPEEGLKFMVYLQKENIIDESGMPKERFSAEFPKEGPSILRIQQVVRGDSAAYFCASSLGQGMETQYFGPGTRLLVL.

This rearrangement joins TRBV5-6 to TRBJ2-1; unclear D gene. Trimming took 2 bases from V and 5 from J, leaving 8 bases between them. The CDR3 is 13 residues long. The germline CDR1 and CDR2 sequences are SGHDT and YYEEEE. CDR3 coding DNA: TGTGCCAGCAGCTTAAGACCCGACAATGAGCAGTTCTTC. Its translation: CASSLRPDNEQFF.

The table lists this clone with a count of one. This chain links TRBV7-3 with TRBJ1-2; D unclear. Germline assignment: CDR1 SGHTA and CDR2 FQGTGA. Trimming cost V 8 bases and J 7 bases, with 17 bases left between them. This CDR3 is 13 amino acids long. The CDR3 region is CASGRGSPGGYTF. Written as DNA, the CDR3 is TGTGCCAGCGGCCGAGGGAGTCCTGGTGGCTACACCTTC.

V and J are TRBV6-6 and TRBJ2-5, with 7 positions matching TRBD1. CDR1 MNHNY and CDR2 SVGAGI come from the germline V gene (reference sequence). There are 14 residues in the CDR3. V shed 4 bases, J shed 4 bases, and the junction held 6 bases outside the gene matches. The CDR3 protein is CASSSTTGRETQYF. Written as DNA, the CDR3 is TGTGCCAGCAGTTCAACGACAGGGCGAGAGACCCAGTACTTC.

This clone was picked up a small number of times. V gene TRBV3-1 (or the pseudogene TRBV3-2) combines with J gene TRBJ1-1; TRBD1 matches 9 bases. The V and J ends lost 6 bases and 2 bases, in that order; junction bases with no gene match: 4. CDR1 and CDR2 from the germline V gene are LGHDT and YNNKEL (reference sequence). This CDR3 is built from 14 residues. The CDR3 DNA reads TGTGCCAGCAGGCGGGGACAGGGCAACACTGAAGCTTTCTTT. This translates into CASRRGQGNTEAFF.

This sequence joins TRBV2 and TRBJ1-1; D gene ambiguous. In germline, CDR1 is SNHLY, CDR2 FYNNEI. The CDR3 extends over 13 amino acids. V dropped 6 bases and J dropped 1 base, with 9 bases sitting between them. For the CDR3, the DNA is TGTGCCAGCAGGGTCCGGAGGAACACTGAAGCTTTCTTT. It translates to CASRVRRNTEAFF.

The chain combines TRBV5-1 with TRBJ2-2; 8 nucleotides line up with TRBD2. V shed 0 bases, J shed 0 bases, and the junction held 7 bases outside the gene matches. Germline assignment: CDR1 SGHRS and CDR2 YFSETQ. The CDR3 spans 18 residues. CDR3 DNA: TGCGCCAGCAGCTTGGAGCGGGGGCGACCGCCGAACACCGGGGAGCTGTTTTTT. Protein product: CASSLERGRPPNTGELFF.

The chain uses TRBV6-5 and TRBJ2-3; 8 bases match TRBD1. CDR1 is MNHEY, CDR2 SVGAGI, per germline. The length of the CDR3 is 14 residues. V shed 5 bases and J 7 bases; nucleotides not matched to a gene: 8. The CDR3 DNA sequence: TGTGCCAGCAGTAAGACAGGGGTTTCACATACGCAGTATTTT. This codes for CASSKTGVSHTQYF.

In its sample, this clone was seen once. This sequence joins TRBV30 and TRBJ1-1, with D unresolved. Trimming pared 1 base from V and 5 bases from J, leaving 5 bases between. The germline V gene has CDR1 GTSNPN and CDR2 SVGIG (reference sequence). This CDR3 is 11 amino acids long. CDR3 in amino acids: CAWSGLTEAFF. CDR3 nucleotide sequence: TGTGCCTGGAGTGGGTTGACTGAAGCTTTCTTT.

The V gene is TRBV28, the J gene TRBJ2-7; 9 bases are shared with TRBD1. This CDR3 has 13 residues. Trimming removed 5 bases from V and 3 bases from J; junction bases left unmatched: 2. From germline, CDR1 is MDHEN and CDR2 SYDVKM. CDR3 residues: CASSLTGGYEQYF. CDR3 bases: TGTGCCAGCAGTCTGACAGGGGGCTACGAGCAGTACTTC.

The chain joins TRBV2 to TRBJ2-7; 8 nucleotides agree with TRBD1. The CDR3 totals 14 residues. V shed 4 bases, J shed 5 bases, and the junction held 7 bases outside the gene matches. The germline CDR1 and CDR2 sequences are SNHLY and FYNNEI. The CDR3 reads CASSALDRENEQYF. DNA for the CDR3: TGTGCCAGCAGTGCATTGGACAGGGAAAACGAGCAGTACTTC. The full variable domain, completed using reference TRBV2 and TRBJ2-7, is EPEVTQTPSHQVTQMGQEVILRCVPISNHLYFYWYRQILGQKVEFLVSFYNNEISEKSEIFDDQFSVERPDGSNFTLKIRSTKLEDSAMYFCASSALDRENEQYFGPGTRLTVT.

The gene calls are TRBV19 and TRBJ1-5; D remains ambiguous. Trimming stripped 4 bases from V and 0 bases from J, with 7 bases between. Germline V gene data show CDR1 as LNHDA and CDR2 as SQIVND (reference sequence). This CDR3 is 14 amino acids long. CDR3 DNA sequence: TGTGCCAGTAGTACCAGTAATAGCAATCAGCCCCAGCATTTT. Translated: CASSTSNSNQPQHF.

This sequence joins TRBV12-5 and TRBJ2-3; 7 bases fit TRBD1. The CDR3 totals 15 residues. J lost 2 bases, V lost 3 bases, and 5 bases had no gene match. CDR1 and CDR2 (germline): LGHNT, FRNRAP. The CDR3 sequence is CASGLDDRATDTQYF. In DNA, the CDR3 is TGTGCTAGTGGTTTAGATGACAGGGCCACAGATACGCAGTATTTT.